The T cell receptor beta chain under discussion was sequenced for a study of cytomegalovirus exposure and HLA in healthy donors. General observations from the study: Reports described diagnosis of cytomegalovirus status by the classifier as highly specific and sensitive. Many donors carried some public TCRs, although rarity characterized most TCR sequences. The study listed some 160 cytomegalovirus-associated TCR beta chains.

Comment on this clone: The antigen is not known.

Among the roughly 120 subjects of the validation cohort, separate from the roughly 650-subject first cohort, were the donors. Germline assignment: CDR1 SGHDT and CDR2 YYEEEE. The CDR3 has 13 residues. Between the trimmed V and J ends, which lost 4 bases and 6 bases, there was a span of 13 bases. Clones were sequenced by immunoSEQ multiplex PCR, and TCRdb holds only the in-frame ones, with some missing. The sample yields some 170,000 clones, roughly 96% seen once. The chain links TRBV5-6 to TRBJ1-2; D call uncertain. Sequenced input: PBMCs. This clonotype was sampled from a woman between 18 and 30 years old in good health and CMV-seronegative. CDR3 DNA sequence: TGTGCCAGCAGCCTACGAAGATTGGATGGCTACACCTTC. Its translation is CASSLRRLDGYTF.